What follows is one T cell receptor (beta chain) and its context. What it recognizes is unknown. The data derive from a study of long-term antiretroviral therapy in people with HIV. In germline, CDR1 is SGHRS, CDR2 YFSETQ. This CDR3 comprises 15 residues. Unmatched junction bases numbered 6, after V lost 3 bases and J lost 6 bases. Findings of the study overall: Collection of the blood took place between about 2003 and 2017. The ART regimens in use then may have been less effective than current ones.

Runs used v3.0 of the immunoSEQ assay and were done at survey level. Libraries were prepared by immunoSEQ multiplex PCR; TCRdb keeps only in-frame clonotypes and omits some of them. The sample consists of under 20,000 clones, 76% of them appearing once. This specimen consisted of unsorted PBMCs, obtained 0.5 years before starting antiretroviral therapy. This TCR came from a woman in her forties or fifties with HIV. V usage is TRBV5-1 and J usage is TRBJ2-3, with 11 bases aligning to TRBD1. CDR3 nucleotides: TGCGCCAGCAGCTCGGGGACAGGGGGTACGGATACGCAGTATTTT. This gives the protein CASSSGTGGTDTQYF.